These 16 T cell receptor beta chains share one sample of origin, sequenced in a study of T-cell reconstitution after alpha-beta-depleted transplantation in children (TCRdb year 2016). Reading the label with the study, this specimen's treatment or condition is: allogeneic hematopoietic cell transplantation with graft depleted of TCRalphabeta T cells and CD19 B cells. Library generation was performed with PCR. TCRdb names Illumina HiSeq 2500 as the instrument used. TCR libraries were prepared with molecular barcoding, using unique molecular identifiers to normalize TCRbeta repertoire quantification. Starting from the raw public reads, TCRdb applied fastp trimming at Q25, assembled clones with MiXCR and retained in-frame beta chains. Every entry covers one CDR3 protein and lists the most common genes and DNA from its rows. The sample table shows around 500,000 distinct CDR3 sequences, and 23% are seen once. 13% to 15% of the sample lies in the top ten.

The sequenced sample was PBMCs, mostly from graft donor cells, obtained 360 days after TCRalphabeta/CD19-depleted stem cell transplant. The source is a boy under two years old who had a stem cell transplant for acute myeloid leukemia, so the T cells may come from the graft donor.

In its sample, this clonotype was seen a few times. This rearrangement joins TRBV20-1 to TRBJ2-1; D possibly uses TRBD1 or TRBD2 (6 bases each). V lost 0 bases, J lost 10 bases, and 7 bases lay in between. Germline CDR1 and CDR2: DFQATT and SNEGSKA (reference sequence). The CDR3 loop spans 11 amino acids. The CDR3 nucleotides are TGCAGTGCTAGAGAGGGGGGCGAGCAGTTCTTC. Amino acid sequence: CSAREGGEQFF.

This clonotype was seen repeatedly, ten times or more. CDR3 coding DNA: TGTGCCAGCGGAACCGGTGGACTGATCCAAGAGACCCAGTACTTC. Its protein is CASGTGGLIQETQYF. This chain uses TRBV12-3 or TRBV12-4 with TRBJ2-5; D might be TRBD2 (5 bases). There are 15 residues in the CDR3. The germline V and J ends were trimmed by 8 bases and 1 base, with 17 bases remaining between them.

V is TRBV20-1 and J is TRBJ2-7; D is undetermined. This CDR3 is 13 amino acids long. Trimming stripped 3 bases from V and 4 bases from J, with 13 bases between. Per germline, CDR1 DFQATT and CDR2 SNEGSKA (reference sequence). In DNA, the CDR3 is TGCAGTGCTAGGGACGACGCAGTTTACGAGCAGTACTTC. Protein: CSARDDAVYEQYF.

This clonotype was counted ten times or more. The chain carries TRBV18 and TRBJ2-3; D is tentatively TRBD1 or TRBD2 (5 bases each). The CDR3 covers 19 residues. CDR1 and CDR2 from the germline V gene are KGHSH and LQKENI. V lost 1 base and J 1 base, leaving 21 bases between the germline ends. This CDR3 is CASSPLLWDPTNRTDTQYF. CDR3 coding DNA: TGTGCCAGCTCACCACTATTATGGGACCCCACAAACCGCACAGATACGCAGTATTTT.

The sample holds a few counts of this clonotype. This sequence joins TRBV20-1 and TRBJ2-5; D call uncertain. The germline V gene has CDR1 DFQATT and CDR2 SNEGSKA (reference sequence). The length of the CDR3 is 15 residues. V lost 4 bases to trimming and J lost 4 bases, with 19 bases between them. CDR3: CSAIPPQAASETQYF. Written as DNA, the CDR3 is TGCAGTGCTATACCACCTCAGGCGGCGTCAGAGACCCAGTACTTC.

The CDR3 loop is CASRLSGRSAGYTF. DNA for the CDR3: TGTGCCAGCAGACTTAGTGGGCGTTCAGCTGGCTACACCTTC. V gene TRBV7-2 combines with J gene TRBJ1-2; D gene ambiguous. V lost 6 bases to trimming and J lost 7 bases, with 18 bases between them. The CDR3 totals 14 residues. Germline V gives CDR1 SGHTA, CDR2 FQGNSA. Full variable domain (remainder filled in from reference TRBV7-2 and TRBJ1-2): GAGVSQSPSNKVTEKGKDVELRCDPISGHTALYWYRQSLGQGLEFLIYFQGNSAPDKSGLPSDRFSAERTGGSVSTLTIQRTQQEDSAVYLCASRLSGRSAGYTFGSGTRLTVV.

The J gene is TRBJ1-6, the V gene TRBV20-1, with a weak D call TRBD1 (5 bases). This CDR3 is 13 amino acids long. Trimming shortened V by 5 bases and J by 7 bases, and 12 bases separated the two germline ends. The germline gives CDR1 DFQATT, CDR2 SNEGSKA (reference sequence). In DNA, the CDR3 is TGCAGTGCTCCTAGGGGACCCAATTCACCCCTCCACTTT. This codes for CSAPRGPNSPLHF.

This chain joins TRBV5-1 and TRBJ2-1, with a weak D call TRBD2 (6 bases). The CDR3 covers 16 residues. Trimming took 0 bases from V and 4 from J, leaving 14 bases between them. CDR1 and CDR2 from the germline V gene are SGHRS and YFSETQ. The CDR3 spells CASSLAGSGGYNEQFF. CDR3 sequence (DNA): TGCGCCAGCAGCTTGGCCGGTAGCGGAGGGTACAATGAGCAGTTCTTC.

The chain is built from TRBV20-1 and TRBJ1-6; a possible D gene is TRBD1 (5 bases). The CDR3 contains 14 residues. Trimming took 6 bases from V and 4 from J, leaving 13 bases between them. CDR1 DFQATT and CDR2 SNEGSKA come from the germline V gene (reference sequence). As DNA, the CDR3 is TGCAGTGCCCCAATCAGGGATTATAATTCACCCCTCCACTTT. Protein product: CSAPIRDYNSPLHF.

V and J are TRBV20-1 and TRBJ2-7, with D tentatively TRBD1 (6 bases). This CDR3 comprises 13 residues. V was cut by 6 bases and J by 3 bases, with 15 bases left in between. In germline, CDR1 is DFQATT, CDR2 SNEGSKA (reference sequence). CDR3 loop: CSASPDSRYEQYF. The DNA for the CDR3 is TGCAGTGCCTCCCCGGACAGCCGCTACGAGCAGTACTTC.

Comment on this clonotype: An end of the junction differs from the germline gene, which may be a read error. This sequence joins TRBV20-1 and TRBJ2-4, with 7 bases matching TRBD2. Germline CDR1 and CDR2: DFQATT and SNEGSKA (reference sequence). This CDR3 is 13 amino acids long. CDR3 amino acids: CSARDPWGGESNF. The CDR3 coding sequence is TGCAGTGCTAGAGACCCTTGGGGGGGTGAAAGTAACTTC.

The gene calls are TRBV27 and TRBJ1-1; perhaps TRBD1 as D (6 bases). From germline, CDR1 is MNHEY and CDR2 SMNVEV (reference sequence). Trimming cost V 6 bases and J 2 bases, with 10 bases left between them. CDR3 length: 13 amino acids. CDR3 protein: CASSKQGNTEAFF. CDR3 nucleotides: TGTGCCAGCAGCAAACAGGGTAACACTGAAGCTTTCTTT.

This clonotype showed up many times. The CDR3 protein is CASLGGEAFF. The CDR3 bases are TGTGCCAGCCTCGGGGGGGAAGCTTTCTTT. The chain joins TRBV28 to TRBJ1-1; maybe TRBD1 (5 bases). The V gene lost 8 bases and the J gene lost 8 bases, with 9 bases spanning the gap. Per germline, CDR1 MDHEN and CDR2 SYDVKM. This CDR3 has 10 amino acids.

This clonotype has just a few counts. The chain employs TRBV20-1 and TRBJ2-5; TRBD1 might be the D (6 bases). The CDR3 totals 13 residues. Germline CDR1 and CDR2: DFQATT and SNEGSKA (reference sequence). V lost 3 bases and J 14 bases, leaving 22 bases between the germline ends. DNA for the CDR3: TGCAGTGCTAGTGCTAGGTCAGGGGCCCCGTCCTACTTC. Translating it yields CSASARSGAPSYF.

The chain carries TRBV6-1 and TRBJ2-2, with TRBD1 matching 8 bases. Germline V gene lookup returns CDR1 MNHNS and CDR2 SASEGT. This CDR3 is built from 13 residues. Trimming removed 6 bases from V and 7 bases from J; junction bases left unmatched: 4. CDR3 sequence (DNA): TGTGCCAGCAGGACAGGGGTGGACGGGGAGCTGTTTTTT. As protein: CASRTGVDGELFF.

This clonotype was detected many times. This sequence joins TRBV11-1 and TRBJ2-1; D may match TRBD1 or TRBD2 (6 bases each). V lost 1 base and J lost 0, with 19 bases in between. From germline, CDR1 is SGHAT and CDR2 FQDESV (reference sequence). The CDR3 length is 19 residues. As DNA, the CDR3 is TGTGCCAGCAGCTTAGATCGAGGATGGGGGGCGAGCTCCTACAATGAGCAGTTCTTC. It codes for CASSLDRGWGASSYNEQFF.